This T cell receptor (beta chain) was documented in a study of T cells in localized non-small cell lung cancer. About this clone: Its matching antigen is unknown.

This CDR3 has 15 amino acids. The V end lost 6 bases, the J end lost 2 bases, and 16 bases lay between the germline ends. Germline CDR1 is SGHRS and CDR2 is YFSETQ. Using immunoSEQ multiplex PCR, the repertoire was profiled, and TCRdb retains in-frame clones only, with some absent. Here the sample spans roughly 76,000 clones, about 78% being singletons. Whole-study results and caveats: Heterogeneity within the tumor remains possible, as just one region underwent sequencing. Uninvolved adjacent lung had higher T cell clonality than tumor and all other tissues. Higher T cell density in the blood was associated with longer overall survival, whereas higher adjacent-lung clonality associated with shorter survival.

The sample consisted of PBMCs, taken before any cancer treatment. This chain joins TRBV5-1 and TRBJ2-3, with TRBD2 as a possible D gene (6 bases). This TCR came from a man aged 40-75 years with stage II squamous cell lung carcinoma. In nucleotides, the CDR3 is TGCGCCAGCACCCTGGCGGGGCAGCACACAGATACGCAGTATTTT. Protein: CASTLAGQHTDTQYF.